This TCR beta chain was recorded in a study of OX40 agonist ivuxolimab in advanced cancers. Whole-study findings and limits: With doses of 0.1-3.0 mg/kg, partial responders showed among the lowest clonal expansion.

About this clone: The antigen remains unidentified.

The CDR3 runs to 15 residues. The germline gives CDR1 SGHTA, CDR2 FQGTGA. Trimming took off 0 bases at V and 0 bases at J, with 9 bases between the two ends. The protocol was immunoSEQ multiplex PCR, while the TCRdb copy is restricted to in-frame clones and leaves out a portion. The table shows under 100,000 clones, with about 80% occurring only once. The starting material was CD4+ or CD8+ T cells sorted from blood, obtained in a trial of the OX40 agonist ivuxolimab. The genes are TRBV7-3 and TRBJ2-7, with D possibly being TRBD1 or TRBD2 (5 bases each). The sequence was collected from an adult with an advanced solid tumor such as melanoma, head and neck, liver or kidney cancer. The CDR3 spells CASSLTGTTSYEQYF. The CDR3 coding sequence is TGTGCCAGCAGCTTAACCGGGACCACCTCCTACGAGCAGTACTTC.